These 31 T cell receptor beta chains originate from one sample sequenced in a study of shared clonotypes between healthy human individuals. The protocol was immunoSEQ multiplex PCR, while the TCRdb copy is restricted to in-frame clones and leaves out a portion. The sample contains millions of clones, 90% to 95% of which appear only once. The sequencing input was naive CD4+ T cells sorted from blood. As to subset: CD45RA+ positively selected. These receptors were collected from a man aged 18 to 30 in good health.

The CDR3 DNA reads as TGTGCCAGCAGCTTAGCGCGACCGGGGGAGACCCAGTACTTC. Encoded protein: CASSLARPGETQYF. This chain joins TRBV7-2 and TRBJ2-5; D is perhaps TRBD2 (5 bases). Per the germline V gene, CDR1 is SGHTA and CDR2 is FQGNSA. The V gene lost 0 bases and the J gene lost 5 bases, with 10 bases spanning the gap. This CDR3 has 14 amino acids.

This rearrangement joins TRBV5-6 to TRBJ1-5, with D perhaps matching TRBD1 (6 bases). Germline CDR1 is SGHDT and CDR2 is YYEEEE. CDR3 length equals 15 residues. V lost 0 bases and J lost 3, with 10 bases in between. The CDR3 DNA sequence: TGTGCCAGCAGCTTGGGAGACAGGACCAATCAGCCCCAGCATTTT. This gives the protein CASSLGDRTNQPQHF.

This CDR3 reads CASSPGQENSPLHF. DNA of the CDR3: TGCGCCAGCAGTCCGGGACAGGAAAATTCACCCCTCCACTTT. The gene calls are TRBV5-1 and TRBJ1-6; TRBD1 aligns across 8 bases. Trimming cost V 5 bases and J 7 bases; bases outside gene matches: 5. This CDR3 is 14 amino acids long. Germline values: CDR1 SGHRS, CDR2 YFSETQ.

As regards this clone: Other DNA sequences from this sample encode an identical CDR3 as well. The CDR3 DNA follows: TGTGCCAGCAGCTTAGGGGGGAACACCGGGGAGCTGTTTTTT. Its translation is CASSLGGNTGELFF. V is TRBV7-9 and J is TRBJ2-2; no firm D call. Trimming stripped 1 base from V and 1 base from J, with 4 bases between. The CDR3 extends over 14 amino acids. Per germline, CDR1 SEHNR and CDR2 FQNEAQ (reference sequence).

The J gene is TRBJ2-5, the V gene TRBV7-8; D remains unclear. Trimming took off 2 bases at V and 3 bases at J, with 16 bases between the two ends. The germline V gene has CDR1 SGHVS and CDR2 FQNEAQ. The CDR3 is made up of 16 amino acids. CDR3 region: CASSLIFLGPEETQYF. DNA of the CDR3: TGTGCCAGCAGCTTAATTTTCTTAGGACCAGAAGAGACCCAGTACTTC.

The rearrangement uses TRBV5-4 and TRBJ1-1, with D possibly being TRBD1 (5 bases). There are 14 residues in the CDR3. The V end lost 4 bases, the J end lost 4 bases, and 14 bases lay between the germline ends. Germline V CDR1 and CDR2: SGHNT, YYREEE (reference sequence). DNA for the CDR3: TGTGCCAGCAGCCCAGGACACGTACTCACTGAAGCTTTCTTT. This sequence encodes CASSPGHVLTEAFF.

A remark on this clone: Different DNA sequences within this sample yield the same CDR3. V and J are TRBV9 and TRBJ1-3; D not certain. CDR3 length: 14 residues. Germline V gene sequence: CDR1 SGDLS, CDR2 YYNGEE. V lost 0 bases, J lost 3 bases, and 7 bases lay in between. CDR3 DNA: TGTGCCAGCAGCGTAGAAGGGAATGGAAACACCATATATTTT. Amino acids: CASSVEGNGNTIYF.

CDR3 in amino acids: CASSIMKNTGELFF. The CDR3 DNA reads as TGTGCCAGCTCAATCATGAAGAACACCGGGGAGCTGTTTTTT. This sequence joins TRBV18 and TRBJ2-2; D remains ambiguous. Germline V gene data show CDR1 as KGHSH and CDR2 as LQKENI. V was cut by 5 bases and J by 1 base, with 8 bases left in between. There are 14 residues in the CDR3. Filled out from reference TRBV18 and TRBJ2-2, the complete variable domain reads NAGVMQNPRHLVRRRGQEARLRCSPMKGHSHVYWYRQLPEEGLKFMVYLQKENIIDESGMPKERFSAEFPKEGPSILRIQQVVRGDSAAYFCASSIMKNTGELFFGEGSRLTVL.

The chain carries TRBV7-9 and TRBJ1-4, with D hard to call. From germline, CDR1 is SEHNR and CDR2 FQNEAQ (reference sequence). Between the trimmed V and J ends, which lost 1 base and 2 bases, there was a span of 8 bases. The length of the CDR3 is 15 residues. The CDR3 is CASSLGLGTNEKLFF. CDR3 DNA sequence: TGTGCCAGCAGCTTAGGTCTTGGGACTAATGAAAAACTGTTTTTT.

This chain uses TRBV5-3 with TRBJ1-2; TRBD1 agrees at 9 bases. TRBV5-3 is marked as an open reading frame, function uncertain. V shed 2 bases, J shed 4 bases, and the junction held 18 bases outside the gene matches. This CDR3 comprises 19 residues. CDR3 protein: CARSLTYRDRARGGYGYTF. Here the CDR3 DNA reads TGTGCCAGAAGCTTAACTTACCGGGACAGGGCCCGAGGTGGCTATGGCTACACCTTC.

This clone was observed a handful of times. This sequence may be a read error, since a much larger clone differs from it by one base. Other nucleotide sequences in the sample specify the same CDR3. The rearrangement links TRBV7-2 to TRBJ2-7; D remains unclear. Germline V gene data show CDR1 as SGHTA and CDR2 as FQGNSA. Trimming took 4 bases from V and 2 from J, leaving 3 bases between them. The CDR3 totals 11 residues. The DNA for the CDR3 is TGTGCCAGCAGCTCCACCTACGAGCAGTACTTC. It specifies CASSSTYEQYF.

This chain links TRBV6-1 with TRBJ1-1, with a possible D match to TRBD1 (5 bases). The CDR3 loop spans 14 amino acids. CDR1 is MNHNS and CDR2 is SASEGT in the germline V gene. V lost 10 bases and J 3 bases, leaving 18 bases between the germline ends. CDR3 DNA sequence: TGTGCCACACCCGAGATGGGAGGGGACACTGAAGCTTTCTTT. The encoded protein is CATPEMGGDTEAFF.

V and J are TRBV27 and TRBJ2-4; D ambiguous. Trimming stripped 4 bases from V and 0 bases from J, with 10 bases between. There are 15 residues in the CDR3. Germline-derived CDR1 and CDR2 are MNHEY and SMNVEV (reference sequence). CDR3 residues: CASSSQKLAKNIQYF. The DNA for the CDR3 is TGTGCCAGCAGTTCCCAGAAGCTAGCCAAAAACATTCAGTACTTC.

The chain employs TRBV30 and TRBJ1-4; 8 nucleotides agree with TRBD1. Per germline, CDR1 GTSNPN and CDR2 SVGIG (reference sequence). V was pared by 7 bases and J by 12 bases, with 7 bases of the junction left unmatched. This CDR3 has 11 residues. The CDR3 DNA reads TGTGCCTTTGGGACAGGAATTGAACTGTTTTTT. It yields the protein CAFGTGIELFF.

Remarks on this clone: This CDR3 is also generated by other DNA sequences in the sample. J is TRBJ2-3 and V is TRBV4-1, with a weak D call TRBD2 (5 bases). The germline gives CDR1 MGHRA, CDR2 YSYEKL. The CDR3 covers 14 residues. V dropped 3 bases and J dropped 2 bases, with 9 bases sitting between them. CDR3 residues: CASSQAGFTDTQYF. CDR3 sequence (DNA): TGCGCCAGCAGCCAGGCGGGCTTCACAGATACGCAGTATTTT.

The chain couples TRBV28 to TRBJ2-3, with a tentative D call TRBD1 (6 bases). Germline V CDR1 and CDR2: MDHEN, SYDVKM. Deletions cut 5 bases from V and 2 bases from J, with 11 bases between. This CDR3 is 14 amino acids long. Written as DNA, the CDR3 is TGTGCCAGCAGTCTGAACAGGGTCACAGATACGCAGTATTTT. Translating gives CASSLNRVTDTQYF.

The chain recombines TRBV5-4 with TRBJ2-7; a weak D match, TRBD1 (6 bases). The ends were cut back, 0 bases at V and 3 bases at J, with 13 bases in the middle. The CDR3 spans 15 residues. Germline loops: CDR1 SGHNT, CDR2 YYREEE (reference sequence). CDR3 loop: CASSLDRARGYEQYF. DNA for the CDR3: TGTGCCAGCAGCTTGGACAGGGCGCGAGGCTACGAGCAGTACTTC.

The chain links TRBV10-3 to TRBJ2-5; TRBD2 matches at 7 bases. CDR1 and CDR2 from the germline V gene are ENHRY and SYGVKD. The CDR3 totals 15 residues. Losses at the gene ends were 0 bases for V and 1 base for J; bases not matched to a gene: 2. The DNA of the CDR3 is TGTGCCATCAGTGAGTCGTGGGGGGGCCAAGAGACCCAGTACTTC. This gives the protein CAISESWGGQETQYF.

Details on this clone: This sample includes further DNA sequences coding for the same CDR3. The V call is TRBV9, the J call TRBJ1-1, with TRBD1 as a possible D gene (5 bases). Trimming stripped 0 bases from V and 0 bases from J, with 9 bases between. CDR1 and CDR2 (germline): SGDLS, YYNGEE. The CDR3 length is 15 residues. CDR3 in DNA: TGTGCCAGCAGCGTAGCCGCAGGGATGAACACTGAAGCTTTCTTT. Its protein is CASSVAAGMNTEAFF.

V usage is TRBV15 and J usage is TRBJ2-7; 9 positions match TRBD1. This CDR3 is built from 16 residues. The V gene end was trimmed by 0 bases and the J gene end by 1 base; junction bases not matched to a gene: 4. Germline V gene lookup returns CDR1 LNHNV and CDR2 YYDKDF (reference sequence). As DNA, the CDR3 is TGTGCCACCAGCAGAGATTCGGGACAGGGATCCTACGAGCAGTACTTC. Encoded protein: CATSRDSGQGSYEQYF.

The CDR3 reads CANFRVGETQYF. CDR3 DNA: TGTGCCAACTTCAGGGTCGGAGAGACCCAGTACTTC. The V and J genes are TRBV28 and TRBJ2-5; TRBD1 might be the D (5 bases). Germline V lookup: CDR1 MDHEN, CDR2 SYDVKM. The length of the CDR3 is 12 residues. Trimming left V 10 bases short and J 4 bases short, with 13 bases between.

CDR3 sequence: CAWSEGDSGNTIYF. The DNA for the CDR3 is TGTGCCTGGAGTGAGGGGGACTCTGGAAACACCATATATTTT. The chain employs TRBV30 and TRBJ1-3, with D possibly matching TRBD1 (6 bases). Looked up from germline, CDR1 is GTSNPN and CDR2 is SVGIG (reference sequence). This CDR3 region has 14 residues. V lost 1 base, J lost 0 bases, and 7 bases lay in between.

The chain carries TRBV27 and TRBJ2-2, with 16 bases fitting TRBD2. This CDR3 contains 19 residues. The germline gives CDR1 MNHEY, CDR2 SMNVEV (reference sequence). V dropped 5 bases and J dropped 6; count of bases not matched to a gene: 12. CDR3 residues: CASSPLGLAGGPWAGELFF. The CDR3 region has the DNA TGTGCCAGCAGTCCTCTGGGACTAGCGGGGGGGCCTTGGGCCGGGGAGCTGTTTTTT.

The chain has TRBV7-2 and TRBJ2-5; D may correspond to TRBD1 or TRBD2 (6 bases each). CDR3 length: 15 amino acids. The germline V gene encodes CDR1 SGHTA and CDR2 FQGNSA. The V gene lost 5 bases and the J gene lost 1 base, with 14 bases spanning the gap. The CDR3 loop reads CASSIGRTVQETQYF. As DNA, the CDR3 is TGTGCCAGCAGCATAGGGAGGACAGTCCAAGAGACCCAGTACTTC.

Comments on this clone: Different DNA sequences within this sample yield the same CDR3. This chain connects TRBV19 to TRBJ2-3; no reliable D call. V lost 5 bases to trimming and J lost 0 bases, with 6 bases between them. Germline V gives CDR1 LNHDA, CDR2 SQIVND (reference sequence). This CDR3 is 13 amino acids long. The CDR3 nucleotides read TGTGCCAGTAGTGTTCCCAGCACAGATACGCAGTATTTT. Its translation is CASSVPSTDTQYF. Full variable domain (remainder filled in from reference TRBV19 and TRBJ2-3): DGGITQSPKYLFRKEGQNVTLSCEQNLNHDAMYWYRQDPGQGLRLIYYSQIVNDFQKGDIAEGYSVSREKKESFPLTVTSAQKNPTAFYLCASSVPSTDTQYFGPGTRLTVL.

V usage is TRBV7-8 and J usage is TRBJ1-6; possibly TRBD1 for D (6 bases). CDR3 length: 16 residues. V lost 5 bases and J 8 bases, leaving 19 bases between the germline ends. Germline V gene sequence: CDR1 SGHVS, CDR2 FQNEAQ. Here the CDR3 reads CASSPPGRGGYSPLHF. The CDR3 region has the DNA TGTGCCAGCAGCCCCCCGGGCAGGGGCGGGTATTCACCCCTCCACTTT.

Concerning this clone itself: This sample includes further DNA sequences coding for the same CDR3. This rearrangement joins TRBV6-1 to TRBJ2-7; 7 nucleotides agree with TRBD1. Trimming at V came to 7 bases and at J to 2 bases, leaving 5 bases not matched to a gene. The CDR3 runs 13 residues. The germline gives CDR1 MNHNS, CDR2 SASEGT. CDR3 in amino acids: CASTRQGTYEQYF. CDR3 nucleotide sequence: TGTGCCAGCACCCGACAGGGCACCTACGAGCAGTACTTC.

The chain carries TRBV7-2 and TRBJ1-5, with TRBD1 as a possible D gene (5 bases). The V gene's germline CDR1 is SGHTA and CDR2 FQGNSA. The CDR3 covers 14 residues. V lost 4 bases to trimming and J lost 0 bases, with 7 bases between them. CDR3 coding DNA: TGTGCCAGCAGCTCGGGGGATAGCAATCAGCCCCAGCATTTT. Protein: CASSSGDSNQPQHF.

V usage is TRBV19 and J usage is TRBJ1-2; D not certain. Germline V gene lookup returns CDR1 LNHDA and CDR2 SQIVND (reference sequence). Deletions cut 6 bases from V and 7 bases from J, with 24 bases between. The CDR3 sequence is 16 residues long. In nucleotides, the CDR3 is TGTGCCAGTAGCCCCATACCCGGGGTAGACGCCGGTGGCTACACCTTC. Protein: CASSPIPGVDAGGYTF.

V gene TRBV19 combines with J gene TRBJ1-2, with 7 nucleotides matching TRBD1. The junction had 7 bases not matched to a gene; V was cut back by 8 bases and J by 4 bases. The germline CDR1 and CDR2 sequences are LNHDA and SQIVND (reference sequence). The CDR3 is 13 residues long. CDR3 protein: CASSRGLGYGYTF. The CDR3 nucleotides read TGTGCCAGTTCGAGGGGGCTGGGCTATGGCTACACCTTC. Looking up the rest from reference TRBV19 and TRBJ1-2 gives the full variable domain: DGGITQSPKYLFRKEGQNVTLSCEQNLNHDAMYWYRQDPGQGLRLIYYSQIVNDFQKGDIAEGYSVSREKKESFPLTVTSAQKNPTAFYLCASSRGLGYGYTFGSGTRLTVV.

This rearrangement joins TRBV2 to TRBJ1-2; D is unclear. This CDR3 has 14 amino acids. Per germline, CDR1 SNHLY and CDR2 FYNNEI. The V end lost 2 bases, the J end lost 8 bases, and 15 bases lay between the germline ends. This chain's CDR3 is CASSERQLLGGYTF. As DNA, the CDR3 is TGTGCCAGCAGTGAAAGGCAGCTCCTGGGGGGCTACACCTTC.